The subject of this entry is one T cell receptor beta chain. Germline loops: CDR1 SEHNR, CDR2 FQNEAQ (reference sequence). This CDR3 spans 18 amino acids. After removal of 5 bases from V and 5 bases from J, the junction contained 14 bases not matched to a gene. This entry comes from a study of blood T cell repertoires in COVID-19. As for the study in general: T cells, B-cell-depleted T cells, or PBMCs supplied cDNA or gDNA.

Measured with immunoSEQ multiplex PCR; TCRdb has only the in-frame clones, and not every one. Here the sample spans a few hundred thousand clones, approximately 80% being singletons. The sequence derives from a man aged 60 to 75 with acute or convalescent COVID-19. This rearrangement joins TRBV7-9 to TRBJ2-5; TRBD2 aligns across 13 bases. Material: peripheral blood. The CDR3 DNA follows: TGTGCCAGCAGCGCCGCCGGGACTAGCGGGACCGTGGGGGAGACCCAGTACTTC. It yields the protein CASSAAGTSGTVGETQYF. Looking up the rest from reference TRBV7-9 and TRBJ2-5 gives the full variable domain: DTGVSQNPRHKITKRGQNVTFRCDPISEHNRLYWYRQTLGQGPEFLTYFQNEAQLEKSRLLSDRFSAERPKGSFSTLEIQRTEQGDSAMYLCASSAAGTSGTVGETQYFGPGTRLLVL.